These 6 T cell receptor beta chains share one sample of origin, sequenced in a study of T cells after posttransplantation cyclophosphamide. Method: immunoSEQ multiplex PCR; TCRdb's copy keeps in-frame clones and lacks some. The sample shows fewer than 20,000 clones, about 93% of them seen only once. Cells defined as naive were viable CD3+CD4+ or CD3+CD8+ and CCR7+CD45RA+CD45RO-CD95-CD27+CD28+. What was sequenced was naive CD4+ T cells sorted from blood. These receptor sequences come from a woman between 50 and 59 years old in good health and a related stem cell transplant donor.

The chain uses TRBV18 and TRBJ2-5, with 7 nucleotides matching TRBD2. The J call is uncertain, as TRBJ2-7 better fits the DNA end. The length of the CDR3 is 15 residues. Germline CDR1 KGHSH, CDR2 LQKENI. The CDR3 is CASSQGREIPYEQYF. CDR3 in DNA: TGTGCCAGCTCACAGGGGCGGGAGATACCTTACGAGCAGTACTTC.

The V call is TRBV21-1, the J call TRBJ2-1; the table gives TRBD2 as D, unverified against the DNA. TRBV21-1 constitutes a pseudogene. The CDR3 spans 14 residues. The CDR3 loop is CASSTLTTTDEQFF. In nucleotides, the CDR3 is TGTGCCAGCAGCACACTGACTACAACCGATGAGCAGTTCTTC.

This clone was counted between two and nine times. This chain uses TRBV19 with TRBJ1-1; 7 bases are a match to TRBD1. CDR1 and CDR2 from the germline V gene are LNHDA and SQIVND (reference sequence). This CDR3 region has 12 residues. The junction had 4 bases not matched to a gene; V was cut back by 4 bases and J by 8 bases. CDR3: CASSTLTGEAFF. The CDR3 DNA reads as TGTGCCAGTAGTACTTTGACAGGGGAAGCTTTCTTT. Looking up the rest from reference TRBV19 and TRBJ1-1 gives the full variable domain: DGGITQSPKYLFRKEGQNVTLSCEQNLNHDAMYWYRQDPGQGLRLIYYSQIVNDFQKGDIAEGYSVSREKKESFPLTVTSAQKNPTAFYLCASSTLTGEAFFGQGTRLTVV.

The chain combines TRBV6-1 with TRBJ2-1, with D possibly TRBD2 on 6 matching bases. Germline loops: CDR1 MNHNS, CDR2 SASEGT. V lost 8 bases and J lost 7, with 18 bases in between. The CDR3 totals 14 residues. CDR3 in amino acids: CASWVPGVFNEQFF. The CDR3, as DNA: TGTGCCAGCTGGGTACCGGGAGTGTTTAATGAGCAGTTCTTC.

The chain links TRBV4-3 to TRBJ2-7; D gene ambiguous. V gave up 3 bases and J gave up 2 bases, with 14 bases separating them. The length of the CDR3 is 15 residues. CDR1 and CDR2 from the germline V gene are LGHNA and YSLEER. CDR3 sequence (DNA): TGCGCCAGCAGCCAGAACTTCGGAGCCCCCTACGAGCAGTACTTC. Amino acid sequence: CASSQNFGAPYEQYF.

The chain employs TRBV10-1 and TRBJ2-3, with 8 bases matching TRBD2. The V and J ends lost 4 bases and 2 bases, in that order; junction bases with no gene match: 2. Germline V gene sequence: CDR1 WNHNN, CDR2 SYGVQD (reference sequence). The CDR3 is 14 residues long. The CDR3 DNA follows: TGCGCCAGCAGTGCAGCGGGAGTCACAGATACGCAGTATTTT. It encodes CASSAAGVTDTQYF.